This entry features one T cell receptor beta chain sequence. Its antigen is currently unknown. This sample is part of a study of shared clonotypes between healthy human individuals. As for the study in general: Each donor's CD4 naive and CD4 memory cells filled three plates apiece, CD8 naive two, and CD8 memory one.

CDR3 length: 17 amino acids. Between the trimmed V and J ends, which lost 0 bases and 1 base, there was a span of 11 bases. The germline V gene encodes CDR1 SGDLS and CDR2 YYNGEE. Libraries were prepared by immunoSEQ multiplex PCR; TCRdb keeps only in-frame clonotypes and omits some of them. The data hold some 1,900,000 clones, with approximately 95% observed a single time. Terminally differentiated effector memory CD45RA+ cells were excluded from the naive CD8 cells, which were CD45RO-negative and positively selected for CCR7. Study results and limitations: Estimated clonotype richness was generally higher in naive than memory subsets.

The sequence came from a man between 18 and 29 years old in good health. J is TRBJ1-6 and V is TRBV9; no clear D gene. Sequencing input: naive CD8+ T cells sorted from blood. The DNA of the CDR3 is TGTGCCAGCAGCGTAGGGAGGAGGAGATCCTATAATTCACCCCTCCACTTT. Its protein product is CASSVGRRRSYNSPLHF. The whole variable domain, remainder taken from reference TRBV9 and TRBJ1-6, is DSGVTQTPKHLITATGQRVTLRCSPRSGDLSVYWYQQSLDQGLQFLIQYYNGEERAKGNILERFSAQQFPDLHSELNLSSLELGDSALYFCASSVGRRRSYNSPLHFGNGTRLTVT.